This T cell receptor (beta chain) was sequenced during a study of CD8+ T cells in alopecia areata. Germline V CDR1 and CDR2: MDHEN, SYDVKM. The V end lost 7 bases, the J end lost 2 bases, and 12 bases lay between the germline ends. This CDR3 is built from 13 residues. The sample holds a few counts of this clone. Its antigen remains unknown. Whole-study findings and limits: Sequencing of scalp tissue also captures the resident alphabeta T cells of normal skin.

RNA extraction was followed by reverse transcription into cDNA, which acted as the sequencing template. Some clones are missing from TCRdb's copy, which holds only in-frame ones; the method was immunoSEQ multiplex PCR. The sample consists of 150,000 to 200,000 clones, roughly 50% of them appearing once. The origin of this receptor is a human donor in good health. Source material: CD4+ T cells sorted from blood. V and J are TRBV28 and TRBJ2-7; D ambiguous. The DNA for the CDR3 is TGTGCCAGCAAGGAGAAGTTTACCTACGAGCAGTACTTC. Its translation: CASKEKFTYEQYF.